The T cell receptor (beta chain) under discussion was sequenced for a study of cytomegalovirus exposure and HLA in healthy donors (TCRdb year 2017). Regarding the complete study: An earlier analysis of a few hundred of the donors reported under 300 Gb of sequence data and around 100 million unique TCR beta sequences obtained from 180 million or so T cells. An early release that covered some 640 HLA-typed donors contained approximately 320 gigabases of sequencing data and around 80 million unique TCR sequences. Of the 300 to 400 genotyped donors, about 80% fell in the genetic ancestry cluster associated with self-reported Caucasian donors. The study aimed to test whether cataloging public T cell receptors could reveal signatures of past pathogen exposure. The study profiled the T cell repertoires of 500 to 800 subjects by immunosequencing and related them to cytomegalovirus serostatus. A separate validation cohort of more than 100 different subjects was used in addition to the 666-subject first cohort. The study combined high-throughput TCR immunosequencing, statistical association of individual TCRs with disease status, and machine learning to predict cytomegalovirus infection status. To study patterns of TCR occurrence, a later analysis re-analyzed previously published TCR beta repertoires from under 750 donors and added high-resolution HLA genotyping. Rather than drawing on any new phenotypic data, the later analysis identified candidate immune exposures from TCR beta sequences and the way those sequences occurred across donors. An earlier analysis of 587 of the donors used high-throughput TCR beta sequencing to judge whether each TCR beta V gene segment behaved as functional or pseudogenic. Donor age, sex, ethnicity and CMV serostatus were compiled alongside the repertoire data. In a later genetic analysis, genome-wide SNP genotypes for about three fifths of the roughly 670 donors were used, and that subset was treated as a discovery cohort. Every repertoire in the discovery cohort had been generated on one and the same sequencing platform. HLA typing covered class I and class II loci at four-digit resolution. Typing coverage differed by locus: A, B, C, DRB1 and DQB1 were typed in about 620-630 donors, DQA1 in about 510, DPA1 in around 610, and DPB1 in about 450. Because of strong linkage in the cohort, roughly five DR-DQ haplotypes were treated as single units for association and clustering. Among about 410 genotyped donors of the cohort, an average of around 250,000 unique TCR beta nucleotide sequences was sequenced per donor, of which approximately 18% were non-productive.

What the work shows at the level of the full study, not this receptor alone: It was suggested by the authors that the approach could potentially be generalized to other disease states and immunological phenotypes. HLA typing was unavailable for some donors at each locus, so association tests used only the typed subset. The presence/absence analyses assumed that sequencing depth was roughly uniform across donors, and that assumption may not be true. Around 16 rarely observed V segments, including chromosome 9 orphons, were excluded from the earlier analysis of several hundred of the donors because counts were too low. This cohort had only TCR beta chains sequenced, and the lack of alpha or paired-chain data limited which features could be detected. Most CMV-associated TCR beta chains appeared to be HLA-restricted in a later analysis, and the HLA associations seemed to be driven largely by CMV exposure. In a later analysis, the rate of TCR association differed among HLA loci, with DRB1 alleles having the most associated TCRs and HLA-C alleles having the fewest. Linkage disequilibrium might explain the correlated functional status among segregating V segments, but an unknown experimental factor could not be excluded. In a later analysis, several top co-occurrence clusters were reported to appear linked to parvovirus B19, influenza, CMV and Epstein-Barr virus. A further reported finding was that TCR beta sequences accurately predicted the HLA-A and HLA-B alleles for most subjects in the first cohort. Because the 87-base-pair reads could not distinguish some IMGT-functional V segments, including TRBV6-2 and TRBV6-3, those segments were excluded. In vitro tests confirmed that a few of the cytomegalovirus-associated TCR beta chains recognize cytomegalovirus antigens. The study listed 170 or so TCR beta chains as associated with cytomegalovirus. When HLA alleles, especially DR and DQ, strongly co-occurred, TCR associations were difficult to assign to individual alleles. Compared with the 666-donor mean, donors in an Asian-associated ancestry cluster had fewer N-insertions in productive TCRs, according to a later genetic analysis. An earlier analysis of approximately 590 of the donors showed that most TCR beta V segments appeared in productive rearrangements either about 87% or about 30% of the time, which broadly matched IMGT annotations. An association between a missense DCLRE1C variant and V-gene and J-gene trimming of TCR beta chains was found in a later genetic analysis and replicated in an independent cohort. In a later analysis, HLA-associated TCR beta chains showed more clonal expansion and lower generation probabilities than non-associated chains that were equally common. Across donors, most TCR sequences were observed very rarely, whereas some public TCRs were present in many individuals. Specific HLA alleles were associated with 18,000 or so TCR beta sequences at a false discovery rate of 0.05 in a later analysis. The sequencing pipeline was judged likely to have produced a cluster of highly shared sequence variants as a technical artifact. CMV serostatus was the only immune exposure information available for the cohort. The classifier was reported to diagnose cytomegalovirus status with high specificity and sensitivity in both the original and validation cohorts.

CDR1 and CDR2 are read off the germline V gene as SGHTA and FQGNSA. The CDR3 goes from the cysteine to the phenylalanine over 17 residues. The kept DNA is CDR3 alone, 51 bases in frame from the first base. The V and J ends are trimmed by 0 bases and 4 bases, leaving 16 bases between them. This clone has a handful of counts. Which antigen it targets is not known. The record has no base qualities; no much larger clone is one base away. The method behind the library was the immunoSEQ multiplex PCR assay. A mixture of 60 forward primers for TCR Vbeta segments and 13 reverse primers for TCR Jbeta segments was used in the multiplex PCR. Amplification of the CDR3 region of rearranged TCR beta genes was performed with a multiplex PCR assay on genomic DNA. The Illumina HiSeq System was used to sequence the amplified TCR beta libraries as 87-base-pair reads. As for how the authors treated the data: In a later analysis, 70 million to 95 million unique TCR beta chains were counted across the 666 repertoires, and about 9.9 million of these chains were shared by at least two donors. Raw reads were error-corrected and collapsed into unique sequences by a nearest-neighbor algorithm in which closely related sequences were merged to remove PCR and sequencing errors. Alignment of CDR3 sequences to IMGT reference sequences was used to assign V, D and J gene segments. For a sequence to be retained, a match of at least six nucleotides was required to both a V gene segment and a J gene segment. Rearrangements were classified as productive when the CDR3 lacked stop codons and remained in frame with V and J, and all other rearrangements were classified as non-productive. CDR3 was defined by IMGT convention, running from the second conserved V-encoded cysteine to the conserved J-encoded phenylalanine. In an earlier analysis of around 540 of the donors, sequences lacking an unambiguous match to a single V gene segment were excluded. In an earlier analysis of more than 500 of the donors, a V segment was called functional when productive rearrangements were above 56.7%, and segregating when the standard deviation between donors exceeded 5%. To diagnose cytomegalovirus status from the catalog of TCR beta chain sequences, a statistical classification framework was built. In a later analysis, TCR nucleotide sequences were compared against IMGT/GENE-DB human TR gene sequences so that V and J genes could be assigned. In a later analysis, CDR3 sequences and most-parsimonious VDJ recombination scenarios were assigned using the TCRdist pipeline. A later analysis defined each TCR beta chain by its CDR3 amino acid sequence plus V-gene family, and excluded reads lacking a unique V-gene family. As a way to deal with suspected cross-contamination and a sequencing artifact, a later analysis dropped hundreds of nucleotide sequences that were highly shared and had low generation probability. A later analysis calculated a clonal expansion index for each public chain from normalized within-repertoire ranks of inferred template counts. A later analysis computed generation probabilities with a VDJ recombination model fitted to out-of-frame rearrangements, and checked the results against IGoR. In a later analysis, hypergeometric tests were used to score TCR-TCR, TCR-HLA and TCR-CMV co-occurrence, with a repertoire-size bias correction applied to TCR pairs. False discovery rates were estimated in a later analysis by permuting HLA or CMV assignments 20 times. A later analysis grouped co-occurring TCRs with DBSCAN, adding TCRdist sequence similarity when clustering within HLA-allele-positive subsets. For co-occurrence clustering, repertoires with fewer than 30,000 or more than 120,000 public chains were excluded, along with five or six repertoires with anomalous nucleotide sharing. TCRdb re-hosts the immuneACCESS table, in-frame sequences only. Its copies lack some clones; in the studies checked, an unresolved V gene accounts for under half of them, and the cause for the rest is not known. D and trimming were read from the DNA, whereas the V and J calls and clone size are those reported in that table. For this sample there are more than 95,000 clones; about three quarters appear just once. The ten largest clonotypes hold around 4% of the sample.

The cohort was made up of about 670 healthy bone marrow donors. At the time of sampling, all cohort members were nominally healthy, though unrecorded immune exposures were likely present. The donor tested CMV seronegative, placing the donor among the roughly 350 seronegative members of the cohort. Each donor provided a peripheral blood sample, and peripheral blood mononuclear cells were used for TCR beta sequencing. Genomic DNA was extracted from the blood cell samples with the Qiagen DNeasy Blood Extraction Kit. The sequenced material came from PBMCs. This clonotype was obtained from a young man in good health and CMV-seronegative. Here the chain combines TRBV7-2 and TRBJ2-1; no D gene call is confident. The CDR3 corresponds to CASSLARTLNLYNEQFF. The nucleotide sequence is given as TGTGCCAGCAGCTTAGCCCGAACCCTCAACTTATACAATGAGCAGTTCTTC.